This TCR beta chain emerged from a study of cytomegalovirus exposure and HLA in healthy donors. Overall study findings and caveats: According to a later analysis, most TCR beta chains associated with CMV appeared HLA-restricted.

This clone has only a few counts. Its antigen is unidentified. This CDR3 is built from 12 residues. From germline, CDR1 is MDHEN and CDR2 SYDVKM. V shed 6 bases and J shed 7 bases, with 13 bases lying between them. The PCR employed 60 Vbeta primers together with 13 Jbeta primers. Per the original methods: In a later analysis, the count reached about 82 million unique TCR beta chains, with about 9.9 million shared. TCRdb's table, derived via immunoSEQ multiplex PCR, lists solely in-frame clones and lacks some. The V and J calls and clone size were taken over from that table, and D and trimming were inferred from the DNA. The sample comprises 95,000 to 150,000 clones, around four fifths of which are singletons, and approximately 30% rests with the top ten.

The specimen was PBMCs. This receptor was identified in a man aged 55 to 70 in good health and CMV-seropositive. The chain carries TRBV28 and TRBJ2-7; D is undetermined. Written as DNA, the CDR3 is TGTGCCAGCAGCCAGAGTGCTAGGGAGCAGTACTTC. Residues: CASSQSAREQYF.